Below are 10 T cell receptor beta chains sequenced from a single sample in a study of blood T cell repertoires in COVID-19 (dated by TCRdb to 2018 to 2020). Library preparation used the immunoSEQ multiplex PCR assay. This is the immuneACCESS table as TCRdb keeps it, with only in-frame sequences that have V and J called. A part of the clones is gone; compared with another copy, unresolved V genes explain less than half, and the rest is unexplained. The sample data list 180,000 or so clones, and 89% of these were observed just once. Less than 0.85% of the sample is held by the ten biggest clonotypes. The specimen was PBMCs or T cells enriched from blood (not recorded which). These receptors all come from a woman between 18 and 30 years old who had recovered from COVID-19.

The J gene is TRBJ1-3, the V gene TRBV2; maybe TRBD1 (6 bases). There are 14 residues in the CDR3. Germline values: CDR1 SNHLY, CDR2 FYNNEI. V gave up 8 bases and J gave up 0 bases, with 11 bases separating them. CDR3 in amino acids: CASPRDTSGNTIYF. The CDR3 nucleotides read TGTGCCAGCCCCAGGGACACCTCTGGAAACACCATATATTTT.

This chain connects TRBV9 to TRBJ2-7; 13 nucleotides align to TRBD2. Germline-derived CDR1 and CDR2 are SGDLS and YYNGEE. The CDR3 has 14 residues. With 3 bases clipped from V and 6 bases from J, the junction kept 3 bases outside the gene matches. CDR3 loop: CASSATSGRSEQYF. Written as DNA, the CDR3 is TGTGCCAGCAGCGCGACTAGCGGGAGGAGCGAGCAGTACTTC.

The chain has TRBV27 and TRBJ2-7, with 13 bases lining up with TRBD2. V shed 8 bases, J shed 2 bases, and the junction held 3 bases outside the gene matches. CDR1 and CDR2 from the germline V gene are MNHEY and SMNVEV (reference sequence). The CDR3 has 14 residues. The CDR3 DNA reads as TGTGCCAGCCGACTAGCGGGAGGCCCCTACGAGCAGTACTTC. It specifies CASRLAGGPYEQYF.

V and J are TRBV5-4 and TRBJ2-3, with D possibly matching TRBD2 (6 bases). Germline V gene lookup returns CDR1 SGHNT and CDR2 YYREEE (reference sequence). The CDR3 loop spans 16 amino acids. V lost 1 base and J lost 6, with 18 bases in between. CDR3 nucleotide sequence: TGTGCCAGCAGCTTGACCGGGACCGGGGGAGTGGATACGCAGTATTTT. Its translation: CASSLTGTGGVDTQYF. Supplemented by reference TRBV5-4 and TRBJ2-3, the full variable domain reads ETGVTQSPTHLIKTRGQQVTLRCSSQSGHNTVSWYQQALGQGPQFIFQYYREEENGRGNFPPRFSGLQFPNYSSELNVNALELDDSALYLCASSLTGTGGVDTQYFGPGTRLTVL.

The chain has TRBV18 and TRBJ2-2; the D is unclear. V was pared by 1 base and J by 1 base, with 10 bases between. In germline, CDR1 is KGHSH, CDR2 LQKENI. The CDR3 has 16 amino acids. CDR3 coding DNA: TGTGCCAGCTCACCACTCACAATCAAGAACACCGGGGAGCTGTTTTTT. Translating gives CASSPLTIKNTGELFF.

This chain connects TRBV7-6 to TRBJ2-4; no firm D call. V was shortened by 5 bases and J by 9 bases, with 14 bases between the two germline ends. Germline CDR1 and CDR2: SGHVS and FNYEAQ. The CDR3 extends over 13 amino acids. This CDR3 is CASSPQLLGIQYF. CDR3 nucleotide sequence: TGTGCCAGCAGCCCACAGTTGTTGGGCATTCAGTACTTC.

V usage is TRBV7-3 and J usage is TRBJ2-5; 7 bases fit TRBD2. Losses at the gene ends were 0 bases for V and 5 bases for J; bases not matched to a gene: 6. CDR1 and CDR2 (germline): SGHTA, FQGTGA. The CDR3 extends over 15 amino acids. The CDR3 here is CASSLTPSGGETQYF. The CDR3 coding sequence is TGTGCCAGCAGCTTAACTCCCTCCGGGGGGGAGACCCAGTACTTC. Using reference TRBV7-3 and TRBJ2-5 for the parts outside the CDR3, the full variable domain is GAGVSQTPSNKVTEKGKYVELRCDPISGHTALYWYRQSLGQGPEFLIYFQGTGAADDSGLPNDRFFAVRPEGSVSTLKIQRTERGDSAVYLCASSLTPSGGETQYFGPGTRLLVL.

This clone was seen a handful of times. The V call is TRBV20-1, the J call TRBJ1-1, with 7 bases lining up with TRBD1. This CDR3 has 11 amino acids. The germline V gene encodes CDR1 DFQATT and CDR2 SNEGSKA (reference sequence). The CDR3 spells CGGTENTEAFF. In DNA, the CDR3 is TGCGGGGGGACAGAGAACACTGAAGCTTTCTTT.

The rearrangement uses TRBV3-1 (or the pseudogene TRBV3-2) and TRBJ2-1; possibly TRBD2 for D (6 bases). V was cut by 0 bases and J by 4 bases, with 19 bases left in between. Germline assignment: CDR1 LGHDT and CDR2 YNNKEL (reference sequence). This CDR3 has 18 amino acids. In DNA, the CDR3 is TGTGCCAGCAGCCAAGACCACCCGCGGGACGTAGGTTACAATGAGCAGTTCTTC. This gives the protein CASSQDHPRDVGYNEQFF.

V is TRBV2 and J is TRBJ1-2, with D possibly matching TRBD1 (5 bases). V lost 2 bases, J lost 8 bases, and 12 bases lay in between. The CDR3 extends over 13 amino acids. The V gene's germline CDR1 is SNHLY and CDR2 FYNNEI. The CDR3 sequence is CASSERAGKGYTF. The CDR3 region has the DNA TGTGCCAGCAGTGAAAGGGCAGGGAAGGGCTACACCTTC. The full variable domain, in which reference TRBV2 and TRBJ1-2 provide the parts outside the CDR3, is EPEVTQTPSHQVTQMGQEVILRCVPISNHLYFYWYRQILGQKVEFLVSFYNNEISEKSEIFDDQFSVERPDGSNFTLKIRSTKLEDSAMYFCASSERAGKGYTFGSGTRLTVV.